A single T cell receptor (beta chain) is shown here with its context. Its cognate antigen is unknown. TCRdb keeps only in-frame clones here, not all; method: immunoSEQ multiplex PCR. Counted here are 130,000 or so clones, over 80% occurring once; the ten biggest clones make up 6.2%. The donors were part of the validation cohort of more than 90 subjects. That cohort was separate from the first cohort, which comprised 700 or so subjects. The length of the CDR3 is 16 residues. Trimming cost V 2 bases and J 5 bases; bases outside gene matches: 10. From germline, CDR1 is MNHEY and CDR2 SVGAGI. The data were obtained in a study of cytomegalovirus exposure and HLA in healthy donors. Across the whole study: Later analysis reported that the approximately 120 validation repertoires shared the platform of the roughly 700 first-cohort repertoires. Points from the study as a whole: Cytomegalovirus status was reportedly diagnosed by the classifier with high sensitivity and specificity. The study labeled 180 or so TCR beta chains cytomegalovirus-associated.

This TCR came from a woman aged 25 to 45 in good health and CMV-seropositive. The sample comprised PBMCs. The chain links TRBV6-5 to TRBJ2-7; 9 bases are shared with TRBD1. The CDR3 loop is CASSYLPGQGLHEQYF. As DNA, the CDR3 is TGTGCCAGCAGTTACCTTCCAGGACAGGGGTTGCACGAGCAGTACTTC.